The rows below give T cell receptor beta chains drawn from one sample of a study of T cell responses to AZD1222 COVID-19 vaccine. Produced via immunoSEQ multiplex PCR; TCRdb's table is partial and in-frame only. Among 150,000 to 250,000 clones, roughly 92% were seen once, and the ten largest hold approximately 3.7%. The material sequenced was peripheral blood, taken 28 days after the second AZD1222 dose. These receptors all stem from an adult who received the AZD1222 COVID-19 vaccine. Each CDR3 is given with its conserved first and last residue. The size of a clone is reported for some rows only, either as once, few or many, or as a class for expanded clones.

v_gene: TRBV11-2
abundance: few
CDR3aa: CASSSPGGWETQYF

v_gene: TRBV5-6
abundance: -
CDR3aa: CASSSGQGVHNSPLHF

v_gene: TRBV24-1
abundance: -
CDR3aa: CATSDVRTGGYEQYF

v_gene: TRBV27
abundance: -
CDR3aa: CASSYARSTDTQYF

v_gene: TRBV21-1
abundance: -
CDR3aa: CASRTPDSYHEQFF

v_gene: TRBV6-5
abundance: -
CDR3aa: CASSYSIGTLGNTIYF

v_gene: TRBV6-2/TRBV6-3
abundance: -
CDR3aa: CASSLQGQRGANVLTF

v_gene: TRBV15
abundance: -
CDR3aa: CATRVGGVLETQYF

v_gene: TRBV5-4
abundance: -
CDR3aa: CASSLRPTAGRTNTEAFF

v_gene: TRBV30
abundance: -
CDR3aa: CAWSVEGASSYNSPLHF

v_gene: TRBV6-5
abundance: -
CDR3aa: CASSQLAGNEQFF

v_gene: TRBV10-1
abundance: -
CDR3aa: CASSFGRDRPSGELFF

v_gene: TRBV27
abundance: once
CDR3aa: CASSPIDGGSNQPQHF

v_gene: TRBV29-1
abundance: -
CDR3aa: CSVVLAGGVGQPQHF

v_gene: TRBV4-1
abundance: -
CDR3aa: CASSIAGTSVSSYNEQFF

v_gene: TRBV30
abundance: -
CDR3aa: CAWSVRQGSQPQHF

v_gene: TRBV28
abundance: -
CDR3aa: CASTTLNTIYF

v_gene: TRBV10-1
abundance: -
CDR3aa: CASSEPPTGGYSPLHF

v_gene: TRBV27
abundance: -
CDR3aa: CASSSSTVRQPQHF

v_gene: TRBV2
abundance: -
CDR3aa: CASSQDRVDTEAFF

v_gene: TRBV11-2
abundance: -
CDR3aa: CASSLTTGSGTYNEQFF

v_gene: TRBV7-6
abundance: -
CDR3aa: CASSPPPDRVSGNTIYF

v_gene: TRBV19
abundance: once
CDR3aa: CASRARQPVNTGELFF

v_gene: TRBV6-2/TRBV6-3
abundance: -
CDR3aa: CASSYRWEETQYF

v_gene: TRBV5-1
abundance: -
CDR3aa: CASSLPGQLNTEAFF

v_gene: TRBV7-9
abundance: -
CDR3aa: CASSSGDHNEKLFF

v_gene: TRBV11-2
abundance: -
CDR3aa: CASSFYEGGIFEAFF

v_gene: TRBV21-1
abundance: -
CDR3aa: CASSKAVAALGQIEKLFF

v_gene: TRBV28
abundance: -
CDR3aa: CASSLRGNDGYTF

v_gene: TRBV19
abundance: -
CDR3aa: CASSILDIFGNSPLHF

v_gene: TRBV30
abundance: -
CDR3aa: CAWSVSGSYEQYF

v_gene: TRBV4-2
abundance: few
CDR3aa: CASKELTGYGEAFF

v_gene: TRBV24-1
abundance: -
CDR3aa: CATSGRALNYGYTF

v_gene: TRBV5-1
abundance: -
CDR3aa: CASSLGTSSQETQYF

v_gene: TRBV14
abundance: -
CDR3aa: CASSQVGGLAIEQFF

v_gene: TRBV2
abundance: -
CDR3aa: CASRAGTGDTGELFF

v_gene: TRBV7-2
abundance: -
CDR3aa: CASSHRQGNFYNSPLHF

v_gene: TRBV7-2
abundance: -
CDR3aa: CASSLWGGGTDTQYF

v_gene: TRBV11-3
abundance: -
CDR3aa: CASNLYGNEQFF

v_gene: TRBV21-1
abundance: -
CDR3aa: CASSKARGTGKTLEGGGANVLTF

v_gene: TRBV6-5
abundance: -
CDR3aa: CASMKELEETQYF

v_gene: TRBV6-5
abundance: -
CDR3aa: CASSYSGGSVHTIYF

v_gene: TRBV19
abundance: -
CDR3aa: CASSPGQGASSYTF

v_gene: TRBV5-1
abundance: -
CDR3aa: CASSPPGAGGADTQYF

v_gene: TRBV7-2
abundance: once
CDR3aa: CASSLPSTGELFF

v_gene: TRBV4-2
abundance: -
CDR3aa: CASSQVAGLAGVEQYF